This TCR beta chain came from a study of cytomegalovirus exposure and HLA in healthy donors. Notes on the study in general: Sequencing likely produced, as an artifact, a cluster of highly shared sequence variants. Researchers catalogued over 150 TCR beta chains as cytomegalovirus-associated.

In germline, CDR1 is SEHNR, CDR2 FQNEAQ (reference sequence). This CDR3 spans 15 amino acids. The J segment lost 3 bases and the V segment lost 1 base, leaving 6 bases of the junction unmatched. Though nominally healthy at sampling, donors likely had unrecorded immune exposures. 13 Jbeta primers and 60 Vbeta primers were used for the PCR. Clones were sequenced by immunoSEQ multiplex PCR, and TCRdb holds only the in-frame ones, with some missing. The sample holds roughly 100,000 clones, 60% to 80% seen once. This clone appeared once. Its cognate antigen is unknown. The sequence came from a female donor in good health and CMV-seronegative. This rearrangement joins TRBV7-9 to TRBJ2-7; 7 bases agree with TRBD1. What was sequenced was PBMCs. In nucleotides, the CDR3 is TGTGCCAGCAGCTTAGGACAGGGAAATGGCTACGAGCAGTACTTC. Amino acids: CASSLGQGNGYEQYF.